This TCR beta chain was recovered during a study of blood T cell repertoires in COVID-19 (TCRdb year 2020). Regarding the complete study: Collaborator samples came from the United States, Italy and Spain and covered acute and convalescent phases of COVID-19. Nearly every sample came with metadata listing a de-identified subject ID, COVID-19 status, age in years and sex. The prospective study material was composed of cDNA or gDNA derived from T cells, B-cell-depleted T cells, or PBMCs. Where HLA class I and class II types were available, the types were taken from metadata supplied by the sample provider, not from assay-based typing. The repertoires were released in a freely available public database meant as a resource for research on the immune response to SARS-CoV-2. The samples were drawn from two sources: the first 160 participants of the ongoing ImmuneRACE study, and some 1,300 subjects contributed by 6 global collaborators. Deeply sampled blood TCRbeta repertoires from subjects exposed to, actively infected with, or recovered from COVID-19 were included in the dataset. What the study reported, not specific to this receptor: The amount of clinical and demographic metadata varied by source and participant and was provided uncurated.

This clone has only one observation. The specificity of this receptor is unknown. It has no much larger one-base neighbor in the sample; base qualities were not kept. Via the germline V gene, CDR1 is SGHAT and CDR2 FQNNGV. V lost 3 bases and J lost 4 bases; the stretch between them is 9 bases long. The CDR3 measures 14 amino acids from cysteine to phenylalanine. Left in the record is the CDR3 DNA by itself, 42 bases read in frame from the first base. TCRbeta CDR3 regions were amplified from genomic DNA using the immunoSEQ Assay, a bias-controlled multiplex PCR. Under the source paper's analysis protocol: Within the assay, amplification of reference gene primers was used to estimate how many nucleated cells each sample contained. To quantify the absolute abundance of each unique TCRbeta CDR3 rearrangement, sequence reads were collapsed and filtered. For each sample, productive Simpson clonality was calculated by taking the square root of Simpson's diversity index across productive rearrangements. The table was pulled from immuneACCESS by TCRdb, which kept in-frame rearrangements only. Such tables lose some clones; where checked, under half of the loss comes from unresolved V genes, and the rest has no known cause. The V and J calls and the clone size are those of that table, but D and trimming were determined from the DNA. A total of around 150,000 clones appear in this sample, about four fifths of them only once. The biggest ten clones account for around 13% of the sample.

Each collaborating institution followed its own protocols to collect whole blood in K2EDTA tubes. For TCRbeta analysis, collaborators shipped samples in one of three forms: frozen whole blood, isolated PBMCs, or DNA extracted from either of those sample types. The chain is made from TRBV11-2 and TRBJ2-2, with a weak D call of TRBD2 (5 bases match). Sequenced input: peripheral blood. The sequence was collected from a woman at least 80 years old with acute or convalescent COVID-19. Here the CDR3 is given as CASSLRAGTGELFF. The base sequence is TGTGCCAGCAGCTTGAGGGCCGGCACCGGGGAGCTGTTTTTT.